The 11 T cell receptor beta chains listed next were all sequenced from one sample in a study of OX40 agonist ivuxolimab in advanced cancers. Assay used: immunoSEQ multiplex PCR; TCRdb lists only in-frame clones, some missing. This sample yields some 25,000 clones, of which roughly 85% are seen a single time; roughly 35% belongs to the top ten. The input for sequencing was CD4+ or CD8+ T cells sorted from blood, taken in a trial of the OX40 agonist ivuxolimab. The receptors shown here come from an adult with an advanced solid tumor such as melanoma, head and neck, liver or kidney cancer.

About this clone itself: Since a far larger clone is one base different, this is likely a read error. The rearrangement uses TRBV10-2 and TRBJ1-1; D is unclear. V lost 8 bases to trimming and J lost 1 base, with 14 bases between them. CDR1 is WSHSY and CDR2 is SAAADI in the germline V gene. The CDR3 length is 14 residues. CDR3 sequence reads: CASRDATQNTEAFF. CDR3 nucleotides: TGCGCCAGCCGGGATGCGACACAGAACACTGAAGCTTTCTTT.

The V call is TRBV28, the J call TRBJ2-1; D gene uncertain. Germline CDR1 and CDR2: MDHEN and SYDVKM. CDR3 length: 14 amino acids. Trimming took off 6 bases at V and 5 bases at J, with 14 bases between the two ends. CDR3 in DNA: TGTGCCAGCAGCTCTGATGGTGAGGACAATGAGCAGTTCTTC. As protein: CASSSDGEDNEQFF.

The chain has TRBV19 and TRBJ1-2; D not certain. Germline V gives CDR1 LNHDA, CDR2 SQIVND (reference sequence). CDR3 length: 14 residues. V was trimmed by 3 bases and J by 2 bases, leaving 10 bases between them. CDR3 in DNA: TGTGCCAGTAGTATGGCAGGCTCCAACTATGGCTACACCTTC. Its protein product is CASSMAGSNYGYTF. The full variable domain, rest sourced from reference TRBV19 and TRBJ1-2, is DGGITQSPKYLFRKEGQNVTLSCEQNLNHDAMYWYRQDPGQGLRLIYYSQIVNDFQKGDIAEGYSVSREKKESFPLTVTSAQKNPTAFYLCASSMAGSNYGYTFGSGTRLTVV.

This clone was picked up one time. The chain links TRBV7-9 to TRBJ2-7; unclear D gene. The germline gives CDR1 SEHNR, CDR2 FQNEAQ (reference sequence). Trimming left V 3 bases short and J 2 bases short, with 11 bases between. The length of the CDR3 is 14 residues. The CDR3 here is CASSLNEGPYEQYF. As DNA, the CDR3 is TGTGCCAGCAGCTTGAATGAAGGGCCCTACGAGCAGTACTTC.

The chain combines TRBV7-9 with TRBJ2-1, with D perhaps TRBD2 (5 bases). CDR1 is SEHNR, CDR2 FQNEAQ, per germline (reference sequence). Trimming took 3 bases from V and 5 from J, leaving 8 bases between them. This CDR3 has 13 residues. The CDR3 sequence: CASSFYGDNEQFF. The CDR3, as DNA: TGTGCCAGCAGCTTTTACGGGGACAATGAGCAGTTCTTC.

The chain uses TRBV7-6 and TRBJ2-1, with 14 bases matching TRBD2. V shed 3 bases and J 4 bases; nucleotides not matched to a gene: 2. Per the germline V gene, CDR1 is SGHVS and CDR2 is FNYEAQ. The CDR3 covers 16 residues. CDR3 protein: CASSLGLAGAYNEQFF. The CDR3 nucleotides read TGTGCCAGCAGCTTGGGACTAGCGGGAGCATACAATGAGCAGTTCTTC.

The chain recombines TRBV4-1 with TRBJ1-5; 10 nucleotides align to TRBD1. This CDR3 has 17 amino acids. V was pared by 4 bases and J by 2 bases, with 8 bases of the junction left unmatched. The germline CDR1 and CDR2 sequences are MGHRA and YSYEKL. For the CDR3, the DNA is TGCGCCAGCAGCCCGACAGGGGGCTTAGGGGGCAATCAGCCCCAGCATTTT. Residues: CASSPTGGLGGNQPQHF.

The rearrangement joins TRBV19 to TRBJ2-1; D is unresolved. The germline V and J ends were trimmed by 8 bases and 7 bases, with 9 bases remaining between them. Germline CDR1 is LNHDA and CDR2 is SQIVND (reference sequence). CDR3 length: 11 residues. In DNA, the CDR3 is TGTGCCAGTGGTCTTGGGAATGAGCAGTTCTTC. This codes for CASGLGNEQFF.

The CDR3 DNA reads TGTGCCACCAGCGGACTTCCCGGGACCATATCCTACGAGCAGTACTTC. It is translated as CATSGLPGTISYEQYF. The chain has TRBV15 and TRBJ2-7, with D perhaps being TRBD1 or TRBD2 (5 bases each). The length of the CDR3 is 16 residues. Germline V gene lookup returns CDR1 LNHNV and CDR2 YYDKDF (reference sequence). V lost 5 bases and J lost 1, with 18 bases in between.

The chain links TRBV23-1 to TRBJ2-3; D gene uncertain. TRBV23-1 is reported as an ORF; its role is uncertain. Trimming removed 11 bases at V and 1 base at J, with 10 bases between. The CDR3 contains 12 residues. The CDR3 coding sequence is TGCGCCTGTTGTCTGGGCACAGATACGCAGTATTTT. It encodes CACCLGTDTQYF.

This rearrangement joins TRBV30 to TRBJ1-3; D ambiguous. The CDR3 loop spans 11 amino acids. Germline CDR1 GTSNPN, CDR2 SVGIG (reference sequence). CDR3 sequence: CTPNSGNTIYF. For the CDR3, the DNA is TGTACCCCGAACTCTGGAAACACCATATATTTT.